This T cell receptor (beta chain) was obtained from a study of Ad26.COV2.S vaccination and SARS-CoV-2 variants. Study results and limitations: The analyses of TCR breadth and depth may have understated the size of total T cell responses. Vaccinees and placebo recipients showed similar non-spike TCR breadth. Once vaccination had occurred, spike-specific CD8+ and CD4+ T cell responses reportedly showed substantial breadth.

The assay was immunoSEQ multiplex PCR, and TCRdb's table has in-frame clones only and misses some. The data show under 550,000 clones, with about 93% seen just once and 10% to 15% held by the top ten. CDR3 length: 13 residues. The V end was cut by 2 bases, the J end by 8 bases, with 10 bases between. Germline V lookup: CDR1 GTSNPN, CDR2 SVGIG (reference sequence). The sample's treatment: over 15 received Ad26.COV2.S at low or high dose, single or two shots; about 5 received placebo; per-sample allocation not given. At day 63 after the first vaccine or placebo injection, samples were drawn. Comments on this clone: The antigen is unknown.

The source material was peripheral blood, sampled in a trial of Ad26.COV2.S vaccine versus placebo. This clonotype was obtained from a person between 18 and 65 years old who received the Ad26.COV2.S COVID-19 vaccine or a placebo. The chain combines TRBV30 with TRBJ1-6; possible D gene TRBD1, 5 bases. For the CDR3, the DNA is TGTGCCTGGAGTACGGGGCAGGATTCACCCCTCCACTTT. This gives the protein CAWSTGQDSPLHF.